This T cell receptor beta chain was observed in a study of blood T cell repertoires in COVID-19 (dated by TCRdb to the early 2020s). Context from the whole study: Samples from collaborators originated in the United States, Italy and Spain and spanned both the acute and convalescent phases of COVID-19. Nearly every sample came with metadata listing a de-identified subject ID, COVID-19 status, age in years and sex. Where available, HLA class I and class II types were obtained from metadata supplied by the sample provider rather than from assay-based typing. Samples came from the ongoing ImmuneRACE study (first 160 participants) plus 1,254 subjects from 6 global collaborators. Deeply sampled blood TCRbeta repertoires from subjects exposed to, actively infected with, or recovered from COVID-19 were included in the dataset. The material from the prospective study consisted of cDNA or gDNA derived from T cells, B-cell-depleted T cells, or PBMCs. The repertoires were released in a freely available public database intended as a resource for research on the immune response to SARS-CoV-2. General conclusions and limits of the study: The amount of clinical and demographic metadata varied by source and participant and was provided uncurated.

Whole blood was collected in K2EDTA tubes by collaborating institutions according to the institutions' own protocols. For TCRbeta analysis, collaborators shipped samples in one of three forms: frozen whole blood, isolated PBMCs, or DNA extracted from either of those sample types. About this clone: Its antigen is still unknown. No clone much larger than this one lies a single base away; base qualities are absent.

The germline V end is reduced by 4 bases and the J end by 5 bases; junction bases left unmatched: 16. Including cysteine and phenylalanine, the CDR3 has 17 amino acids. Just the 51-base CDR3 DNA is kept, in frame starting at base 1. CDR1 SGHDT and CDR2 YYEEEE are derived from the germline V gene. TCRbeta CDR3 regions were amplified from genomic DNA using the immunoSEQ Assay, a bias-controlled multiplex PCR. The paper's processing steps were these. Nucleated cell counts per sample were estimated from amplification of reference gene primers within the assay. Sequence reads were collapsed and filtered to measure the absolute abundance of every unique TCRbeta CDR3 rearrangement. Productive Simpson clonality was computed per sample as the square root of Simpson's diversity index over productive rearrangements. The table was pulled from immuneACCESS by TCRdb, which kept in-frame rearrangements only. Such tables lose some clones; where checked, under half of the loss comes from unresolved V genes, and the rest has no known cause. V, J and clone size derive from that table, while D and trimming were established from the DNA sequence. The sample contains 260,000 or so clones, about 87% of them found a single time. 7.5% to 9% of the sample is in the top ten clones.

The clonotype originates from a human donor in a cohort sampled during active COVID-19. Material: peripheral blood. The rearranged segments are TRBV5-6 and TRBJ1-2; 8 bases in the junction line up with TRBD1. CDR3 reads: CASSGGADRGGGYGYTF. The nucleotides are TGTGCCAGCAGCGGAGGCGCCGACAGGGGCGGAGGGTATGGCTACACCTTC.